This T cell receptor beta chain was recorded in a study of blood T cell repertoires in COVID-19. Study context: Samples representing acute and convalescent COVID-19 were sourced from the United States, Italy and Spain. From T cells, B-cell-depleted T cells, or PBMCs came the material, which was cDNA or gDNA.

Authors' methods: Reference gene primers were amplified, and this amplification served to estimate nucleated cell counts. The assay was immunoSEQ multiplex PCR, and TCRdb's table has in-frame clones only and misses some. V, J and clone size reflect that table, while D and trimming were determined from the DNA. The sample lists some 210,000 clones; roughly nine tenths were seen once. The V gene lost 4 bases and the J gene lost 8 bases, with 13 bases spanning the gap. The CDR3 extends over 13 amino acids. The germline CDR1 and CDR2 sequences are SGHRS and YFSETQ. This chain connects TRBV5-1 to TRBJ2-1; no reliable D call. Material: peripheral blood. This receptor was identified in a man aged 25 to 40 with acute or convalescent COVID-19. The CDR3 reads CASSLGRFDEQFF. DNA of the CDR3: TGCGCCAGCAGCCTAGGTCGTTTTGATGAGCAGTTCTTC.